In its sample, the clone carrying this T cell receptor beta chain was seen a few times. Its antigen is not known. Enrolled ophthalmopathy patients presented with a Clinical Activity Score of at least 3, a NOSPECS grade of at least 4, and disease duration under 3 months. This record comes from a study of T cells in Graves' hyperthyroidism and ophthalmopathy. The wider study: Initial diagnosis, before any treatment, was when peripheral blood was collected.

Germline assignment: CDR1 MNHNS and CDR2 SASEGT. Trimming at V came to 5 bases and at J to 0 bases, leaving 9 bases not matched to a gene. CDR3 length equals 16 residues. Study-wide findings and caveats: Ophthalmopathy was told apart from stable hyperthyroidism by a 13 V-J model. Most clonotypes that expanded in the thyroid above 0.001 also showed up in blood.

The TCR beta CDR3 regions underwent amplification using RNA transcripts as the source. The TCR CDR3 first-round RT-PCR relied on the HTBI primer set. TCRdb ran MiXCR on the multiplex PCR reads and lists one entry per CDR3 protein. Here the sample spans approximately 620,000 distinct CDR3 sequences, more than 15% being singletons. The sample taken for sequencing was blood. The rearrangement joins TRBV6-1 to TRBJ1-1; TRBD1 matches at 7 bases. The receptor's source is a woman aged 35 to 49 with Graves' ophthalmopathy. This chain's CDR3 is CASSNAGTALNTEAFF. CDR3 sequence (DNA): TGTGCCAGCAGTAACGCCGGGACAGCACTGAACACTGAAGCTTTCTTT.